These 24 T cell receptor beta chains were sequenced from one sample in a study of cytomegalovirus exposure and HLA in healthy donors. Use of 60 Vbeta and 13 Jbeta primers characterized the PCR. Measured with immunoSEQ multiplex PCR; TCRdb has only the in-frame clones, and not every one. The table includes some 93,000 clones, over 8% detected once. The sample taken for sequencing was PBMCs. The source is a man aged 45-65 years in good health and CMV-seropositive.

This clone was observed a handful of times. The rearrangement links TRBV7-8 to TRBJ2-3; TRBD2 is a possible D gene (5 bases). This CDR3 comprises 13 residues. V shed 3 bases and J shed 4 bases, with 8 bases lying between them. Germline V gene data show CDR1 as SGHVS and CDR2 as FQNEAQ. The CDR3 DNA follows: TGTGCCAGCAGCTTCCGGGGATCAGATACGCAGTATTTT. This translates into CASSFRGSDTQYF.

This clone was counted only a few times. The genes are TRBV5-4 and TRBJ1-4; no clear D. Germline assignment: CDR1 SGHNT and CDR2 YYREEE (reference sequence). Trimming left V 1 base short and J 5 bases short, with 3 bases between. There are 12 residues in the CDR3. CDR3: CASSLPNEKLFF. CDR3 coding DNA: TGTGCCAGCAGCTTGCCAAATGAAAAACTGTTTTTT. The full variable domain, with the rest looked up from reference TRBV5-4 and TRBJ1-4, is ETGVTQSPTHLIKTRGQQVTLRCSSQSGHNTVSWYQQALGQGPQFIFQYYREEENGRGNFPPRFSGLQFPNYSSELNVNALELDDSALYLCASSLPNEKLFFGSGTQLSVL.

This chain connects TRBV4-1 to TRBJ2-1; 12 bases agree with TRBD2. Germline V gene lookup returns CDR1 MGHRA and CDR2 YSYEKL. V lost 2 bases and J lost 4; bases outside the gene matches: 0. The CDR3 consists of 15 residues. The CDR3 bases are TGCGCCAGCAGCCAACTAGCGGGAGGGTACAATGAGCAGTTCTTC. This encodes CASSQLAGGYNEQFF.

This clone was seen more than once but under ten times. V is TRBV29-1 and J is TRBJ2-1, with TRBD2 as a possible D gene (6 bases). The CDR3 has 15 amino acids. The germline V gene has CDR1 SQVTM and CDR2 ANQGSEA. V was pared by 0 bases and J by 6 bases, with 15 bases between. DNA for the CDR3: TGCAGCGTTGAAGATATGGCTAGCGCGGGCAATGAGCAGTTCTTC. Translated, it gives CSVEDMASAGNEQFF.

This clone was detected only a few times. This rearrangement joins TRBV28 to TRBJ2-7; TRBD2 agrees at 8 bases. V was pared by 3 bases and J by 3 bases, with 7 bases of the junction left unmatched. This CDR3 spans 15 amino acids. CDR1 and CDR2 from the germline V gene are MDHEN and SYDVKM. This chain's CDR3 is CASSFPRLAGYEQYF. CDR3 sequence (DNA): TGTGCCAGCAGTTTCCCGCGTCTAGCGGGCTACGAGCAGTACTTC.

J is TRBJ1-1 and V is TRBV5-1; 11 bases are shared with TRBD1. J was trimmed by 3 bases and V by 4 bases; bases with no gene match: 8. Germline V lookup: CDR1 SGHRS, CDR2 YFSETQ. The CDR3 consists of 16 residues. The CDR3 nucleotides are TGCGCCAGCAGCCCAAAGCGGACAGGGGGCCACACTGAAGCTTTCTTT. Its translation: CASSPKRTGGHTEAFF. Complete variable domain (other parts from reference TRBV5-1 and TRBJ1-1): KAGVTQTPRYLIKTRGQQVTLSCSPISGHRSVSWYQQTPGQGLQFLFEYFSETQRNKGNFPGRFSGRQFSNSRSEMNVSTLELGDSALYLCASSPKRTGGHTEAFFGQGTRLTVV.

This clone was observed a handful of times. The genes are TRBV19 and TRBJ2-6, with D perhaps TRBD2 (5 bases). From germline, CDR1 is LNHDA and CDR2 SQIVND (reference sequence). V lost 5 bases, J lost 4 bases, and 12 bases lay in between. This CDR3 spans 15 amino acids. The CDR3 is CASSSRGKGANVLTF. CDR3 coding DNA: TGTGCCAGTAGTTCTCGGGGAAAGGGGGCCAACGTCCTGACTTTC.

The chain recombines TRBV30 with TRBJ1-2, with no clear D. CDR3 length: 12 amino acids. Germline loops: CDR1 GTSNPN, CDR2 SVGIG (reference sequence). The ends were cut back, 8 bases at V and 0 bases at J, with 10 bases in the middle. The DNA for the CDR3 is TGTGCCCGGACCCTAGCTAACTATGGCTACACCTTC. It codes for CARTLANYGYTF.

CDR3 loop: CASSLQATSGSNEQFF. The CDR3 nucleotides read TGCGCCAGCAGCTTACAGGCCACTAGCGGGAGTAATGAGCAGTTCTTC. V gene TRBV5-1 combines with J gene TRBJ2-1, with 11 bases aligning to TRBD2. The V segment lost 2 bases and the J segment 7 bases; nucleotides outside the gene matches: 8. Germline V gene sequence: CDR1 SGHRS, CDR2 YFSETQ. This CDR3 contains 16 residues.

CDR3: CASSLGTEPAYEQYF. The CDR3 DNA follows: TGTGCCAGCAGCTTAGGAACCGAGCCCGCATACGAGCAGTACTTC. The V and J genes are TRBV7-9 and TRBJ2-7; D call uncertain. Trimming removed 1 base from V and 4 bases from J, with 14 bases in between. The V gene's germline CDR1 is SEHNR and CDR2 FQNEAQ (reference sequence). The CDR3 is 15 amino acids. Full variable domain (rest looked up from reference TRBV7-9 and TRBJ2-7): DTGVSQNPRHKITKRGQNVTFRCDPISEHNRLYWYRQTLGQGPEFLTYFQNEAQLEKSRLLSDRFSAERPKGSFSTLEIQRTEQGDSAMYLCASSLGTEPAYEQYFGPGTRLTVT.

This clone occurred a few times. J is TRBJ2-3 and V is TRBV5-1; D unresolved. CDR1 is SGHRS and CDR2 is YFSETQ in the germline V gene. V was trimmed by 0 bases and J by 1 base, leaving 6 bases between them. The CDR3 totals 14 residues. For the CDR3, the DNA is TGCGCCAGCAGCTTGGTCATCCGCACAGATACGCAGTATTTT. Its translation: CASSLVIRTDTQYF.

V is TRBV28 and J is TRBJ1-3; 12 bases align to TRBD1. The CDR3 has 18 amino acids. The germline gives CDR1 MDHEN, CDR2 SYDVKM. V was clipped by 5 bases and J by 4 bases; unmatched bases: 12. The CDR3 spells CASSSPGTGGAGGNTIYF. The CDR3 region has the DNA TGTGCCAGCAGTAGTCCCGGGACAGGGGGCGCGGGAGGAAACACCATATATTTT.

The rearrangement links TRBV29-1 to TRBJ2-5, with 14 positions matching TRBD2. The J call may not be correct, given that the DNA end is closer to TRBJ2-7. Germline assignment: CDR1 SQVTM and CDR2 ANQGSEA. This CDR3 is 17 amino acids long. CDR3 loop: CSVIGTSGRGGPYEQYF. CDR3 DNA: TGCAGCGTTATAGGGACTAGCGGGAGAGGGGGTCCCTACGAGCAGTACTTC.

This clone was detected a few times. V usage is TRBV9 and J usage is TRBJ2-7; 9 positions match TRBD2. The CDR3 consists of 14 residues. V shed 3 bases, J shed 3 bases, and the junction held 4 bases outside the gene matches. CDR1 SGDLS and CDR2 YYNGEE come from the germline V gene. The CDR3 coding sequence is TGTGCCAGCAGCGCAGAGACTAGCGGCTACGAGCAGTACTTC. This gives the protein CASSAETSGYEQYF.

V is TRBV29-1 and J is TRBJ2-1; D ambiguous. The length of the CDR3 is 12 residues. The V and J ends lost 4 bases and 2 bases respectively, with 6 bases between them. In germline, CDR1 is SQVTM, CDR2 ANQGSEA. CDR3 DNA sequence: TGCAGCGTTGTACGGGCCTACAATGAGCAGTTCTTC. Protein sequence: CSVVRAYNEQFF.

This clone was counted a few times. CDR3 sequence: CASSPGSGRQTDTQYF. CDR3 nucleotide sequence: TGTGCCAGTAGTCCCGGTAGCGGGAGGCAAACAGATACGCAGTATTTT. The chain has TRBV19 and TRBJ2-3, with TRBD2 matching 10 bases. The junction had 8 bases not matched to a gene; V was cut back by 5 bases and J by 3 bases. In germline, CDR1 is LNHDA, CDR2 SQIVND (reference sequence). CDR3 length: 16 residues.

There are a few counts of this clone. This rearrangement joins TRBV9 to TRBJ2-5; 7 nucleotides align to TRBD2. The last part of the DNA fits TRBJ2-7 better; the J call may be wrong. Per germline, CDR1 SGDLS and CDR2 YYNGEE. This CDR3 contains 16 residues. The CDR3 loop reads CASIPRGGGSSYEQYF. CDR3 in DNA: TGTGCCAGCATCCCGAGGGGAGGCGGGAGCTCCTACGAGCAGTACTTC.

The V and J genes are TRBV7-2 and TRBJ2-2, with 7 bases lining up with TRBD1. V shed 1 base and J 1 base; nucleotides not matched to a gene: 3. The V gene's germline CDR1 is SGHTA and CDR2 FQGNSA. The CDR3 covers 16 residues. CDR3 sequence (DNA): TGTGCCAGCAGCTTAGGTCGACAGGGGAACACCGGGGAGCTGTTTTTT. This sequence encodes CASSLGRQGNTGELFF.

This clone was detected many times. The chain joins TRBV7-6 to TRBJ2-2; D is uncertain. Germline V gene sequence: CDR1 SGHVS, CDR2 FNYEAQ. CDR3 length: 14 amino acids. The V end was cut by 4 bases, the J end by 3 bases, with 9 bases between. CDR3: CASSSFRDTGELFF. In nucleotides, the CDR3 is TGTGCCAGCAGCTCCTTCCGTGACACCGGGGAGCTGTTTTTT.

The chain is built from TRBV4-2 and TRBJ2-1; 16 bases line up with TRBD2. V dropped 2 bases and J dropped 7; count of bases not matched to a gene: 11. In germline, CDR1 is LGHNA, CDR2 YNFKEQ. The CDR3 is 19 amino acids. CDR3 region: CASSQNTPGLAGGFNEQFF. CDR3 sequence (DNA): TGTGCCAGCAGCCAAAACACCCCGGGACTAGCGGGAGGGTTTAATGAGCAGTTCTTC.

This clone was observed a few times. The CDR3 nucleotides read TGTGCCAGCAGGGCGGGACAGGGGTTAGGGCCCCAGCATTTT. This encodes CASRAGQGLGPQHF. The chain uses TRBV27 and TRBJ1-5; 10 positions agree with TRBD1. Per the germline V gene, CDR1 is MNHEY and CDR2 is SMNVEV (reference sequence). This CDR3 has 14 amino acids. Trimming at V came to 6 bases and at J to 9 bases, leaving 8 bases not matched to a gene.

This chain links TRBV2 with TRBJ1-2; possibly TRBD1 for D (5 bases). Per germline, CDR1 SNHLY and CDR2 FYNNEI. Between the trimmed V and J ends, which lost 6 bases and 6 bases, there was a span of 17 bases. The CDR3 totals 14 residues. The CDR3 DNA reads TGTGCCAGCAGCGAGACGGGGGGGATGGATGGCTACACCTTC. This encodes CASSETGGMDGYTF.

This clone was found a few times. Here the CDR3 reads CASRVLWGGYSNQPQHF. The CDR3 nucleotides read TGTGCCAGCAGAGTTTTGTGGGGCGGCTATAGCAATCAGCCCCAGCATTTT. V usage is TRBV28 and J usage is TRBJ1-5; D may be TRBD1 (5 bases). Trimming took off 6 bases at V and 0 bases at J, with 18 bases between the two ends. The CDR3 is made up of 17 amino acids. Germline values: CDR1 MDHEN, CDR2 SYDVKM. Supplemented by reference TRBV28 and TRBJ1-5, the full variable domain reads DVKVTQSSRYLVKRTGEKVFLECVQDMDHENMFWYRQDPGLGLRLIYFSYDVKMKEKGDIPEGYSVSREKKERFSLILESASTNQTSMYLCASRVLWGGYSNQPQHFGDGTRLSIL.

This clone came up a few times. The chain employs TRBV2 and TRBJ2-1, with D perhaps matching TRBD2 (6 bases). This CDR3 is built from 14 residues. Germline assignment: CDR1 SNHLY and CDR2 FYNNEI. Trimming removed 2 bases at V and 8 bases at J, with 13 bases between. The chain's CDR3 is CASSETPAGYEQFF. DNA for the CDR3: TGTGCCAGCAGTGAAACTCCTGCGGGGTATGAGCAGTTCTTC.